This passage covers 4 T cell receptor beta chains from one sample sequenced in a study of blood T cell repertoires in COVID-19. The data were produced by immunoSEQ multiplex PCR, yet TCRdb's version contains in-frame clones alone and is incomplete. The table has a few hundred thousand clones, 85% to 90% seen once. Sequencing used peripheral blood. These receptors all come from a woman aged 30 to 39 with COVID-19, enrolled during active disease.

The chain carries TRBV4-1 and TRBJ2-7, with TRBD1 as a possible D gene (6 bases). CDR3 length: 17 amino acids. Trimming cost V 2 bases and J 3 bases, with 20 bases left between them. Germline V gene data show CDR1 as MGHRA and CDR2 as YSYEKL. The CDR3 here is CASSQPPGEHGDYEQYF. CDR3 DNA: TGCGCCAGCAGCCAACCTCCAGGGGAACACGGCGACTACGAGCAGTACTTC.

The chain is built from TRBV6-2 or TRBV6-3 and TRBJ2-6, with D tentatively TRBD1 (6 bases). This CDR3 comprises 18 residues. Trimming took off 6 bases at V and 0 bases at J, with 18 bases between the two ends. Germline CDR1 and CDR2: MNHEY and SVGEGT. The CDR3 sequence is CASSLGQRRASGANVLTF. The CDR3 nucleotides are TGTGCCAGCAGCCTAGGACAGAGAAGGGCCTCTGGGGCCAACGTCCTGACTTTC.

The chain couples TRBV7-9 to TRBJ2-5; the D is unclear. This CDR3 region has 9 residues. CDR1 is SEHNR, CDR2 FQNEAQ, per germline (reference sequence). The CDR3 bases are TGTGCGGTGCGGGAGACCCAGTACTTC. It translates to CAVRETQYF.

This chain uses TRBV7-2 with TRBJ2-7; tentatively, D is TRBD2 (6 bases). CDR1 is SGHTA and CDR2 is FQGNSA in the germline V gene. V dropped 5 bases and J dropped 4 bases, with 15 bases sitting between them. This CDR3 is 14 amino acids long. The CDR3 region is CASSPAGLPYEQYF. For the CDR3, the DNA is TGTGCCAGCAGCCCCGCGGGACTTCCGTACGAGCAGTACTTC.